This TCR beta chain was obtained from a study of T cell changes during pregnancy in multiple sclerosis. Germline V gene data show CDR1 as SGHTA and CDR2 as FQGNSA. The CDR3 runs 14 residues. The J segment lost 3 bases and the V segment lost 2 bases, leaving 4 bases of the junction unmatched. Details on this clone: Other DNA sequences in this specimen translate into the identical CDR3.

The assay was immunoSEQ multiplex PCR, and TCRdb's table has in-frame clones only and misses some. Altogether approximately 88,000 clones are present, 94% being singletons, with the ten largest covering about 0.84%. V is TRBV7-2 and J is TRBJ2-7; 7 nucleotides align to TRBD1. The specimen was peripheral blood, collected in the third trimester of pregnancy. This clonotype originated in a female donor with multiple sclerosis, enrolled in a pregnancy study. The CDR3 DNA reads TGTGCCAGCAGCTTAAGGGGGACAGACTACGAGCAGTACTTC. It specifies CASSLRGTDYEQYF.